This T cell receptor (beta chain) appears in the sequencing data of a study of metastatic and nonmetastatic thyroid tumors. This clone was seen a handful of times. MiXCR re-clonotyped the PCR reads for TCRdb. Counted here are some 15,000 clones, about 24% occurring once; the ten biggest clones make up 7.5%. Thyroid surgery had not been preceded by any treatment in any patient. Germline values: CDR1 SGHNT, CDR2 YYREEE (reference sequence). V was pared by 6 bases and J by 7 bases, with 10 bases between. CDR3 size: 12 residues. This chain connects TRBV5-4 to TRBJ1-4; D may be TRBD1 (5 bases). This receptor was obtained from a female donor with papillary thyroid cancer or a benign thyroid nodule (not recorded which). Some clones in this sample may be carry-over from other donors' samples. Sequencing was performed on adjacent normal tissue. The CDR3 protein is CASINQGEKLFF. CDR3 in DNA: TGTGCCAGCATCAACCAGGGTGAAAAACTGTTTTTT.